One sample yielded the 17 T cell receptor beta chains listed below, sequenced in a study of blood T cells in healthy people across ages (dated by TCRdb to about 2015). Library generation was performed with 5' RACE. Sequencing instrument: Illumina HiSeq 2500. The second PCR ran for about 6 to 12 cycles and used a J-beta primer mix along with a sample-barcoded 5' primer. The public sequencing data were trimmed at Q25 with fastp and processed into clonotypes with MiXCR by TCRdb, which kept only in-frame beta chains. All rows with the same CDR3 protein become a single entry with the most common DNA and genes. The sample table contains about 1,400,000 distinct CDR3 sequences; only one count was recorded for around 39% of them. The top ten hold roughly 7.7% of the sample. What was sequenced was blood. Receptor source: a woman between 18 and 30 years old in good health.

The table lists this clonotype with a few counts. This chain uses TRBV6-2 or TRBV6-3 with TRBJ2-5, with a weak D call TRBD2 (5 bases). The V end was cut by 0 bases, the J end by 1 base, with 12 bases between. The germline V gene encodes CDR1 MNHEY and CDR2 SVGEGT. This CDR3 region has 16 residues. The CDR3 spells CASSYSFRGPQETQYF. The CDR3 bases are TGTGCCAGCAGTTACTCGTTTCGGGGTCCCCAAGAGACCCAGTACTTC.

This chain uses TRBV6-2 or TRBV6-3 with TRBJ2-3; 8 bases fit TRBD2. The CDR3 covers 15 residues. J was trimmed by 2 bases and V by 7 bases; bases with no gene match: 8. Germline lookup yields CDR1 MNHEY and CDR2 SVGEGT. CDR3 in amino acids: CASTRAGVTTDTQYF. The CDR3 DNA follows: TGTGCCAGCACGCGAGCGGGAGTTACCACAGATACGCAGTATTTT.

The chain is built from TRBV18 and TRBJ2-1; 11 nucleotides line up with TRBD1. Germline lookup yields CDR1 KGHSH and CDR2 LQKENI. V lost 5 bases to trimming and J lost 6 bases; unmatched junction nucleotides: 3. This CDR3 has 14 residues. The CDR3 DNA sequence: TGTGCCAGCTCAAGGGACAGGGGGGGCAATGAGCAGTTCTTC. Amino acid sequence: CASSRDRGGNEQFF.

This clonotype was counted once. J is TRBJ2-1 and V is TRBV7-9, with 12 nucleotides matching TRBD2. V was pared by 6 bases and J by 8 bases, with 11 bases of the junction left unmatched. The germline CDR1 and CDR2 sequences are SEHNR and FQNEAQ (reference sequence). The CDR3 runs to 16 residues. CDR3 in amino acids: CASRLTGTSGFHEQFF. The DNA of the CDR3 is TGTGCCAGCAGACTCACCGGGACTAGCGGGTTCCATGAGCAGTTCTTC. Together with reference TRBV7-9 and TRBJ2-1, the CDR3 gives the full variable domain: DTGVSQNPRHKITKRGQNVTFRCDPISEHNRLYWYRQTLGQGPEFLTYFQNEAQLEKSRLLSDRFSAERPKGSFSTLEIQRTEQGDSAMYLCASRLTGTSGFHEQFFGPGTRLTVL.

The chain couples TRBV4-1 to TRBJ2-1, with 15 bases fitting TRBD2. The length of the CDR3 is 21 residues. Trimming cost V 7 bases and J 0 bases; bases outside gene matches: 16. Germline loops: CDR1 MGHRA, CDR2 YSYEKL. The CDR3 DNA is TGCGCCAGCACCCCGGGGCGGACTAGCGGGAGGGAGACCCACTCCTACAATGAGCAGTTCTTC. Amino acid sequence: CASTPGRTSGRETHSYNEQFF.

This clonotype was observed a handful of times. This CDR3 reads CASSWPDRVGTEAFF. CDR3 DNA: TGTGCCAGCAGTTGGCCCGACAGGGTCGGCACTGAAGCTTTCTTT. The chain couples TRBV27 to TRBJ1-1; 7 bases are a match to TRBD1. V shed 4 bases and J 4 bases; nucleotides not matched to a gene: 9. Germline CDR1 MNHEY, CDR2 SMNVEV (reference sequence). The CDR3 consists of 15 residues.

The J gene is TRBJ1-1, the V gene TRBV5-5; D gene uncertain. Germline CDR1 SGHKS, CDR2 YYEKEE (reference sequence). V was pared by 0 bases and J by 8 bases, with 14 bases between. The CDR3 is 14 residues long. CDR3 nucleotide sequence: TGTGCCAGCAGCTTGGCACCGAACGACGGGGAAGCTTTCTTT. This codes for CASSLAPNDGEAFF. The full variable domain, completed using reference TRBV5-5 and TRBJ1-1, is DAGVTQSPTHLIKTRGQQVTLRCSPISGHKSVSWYQQVLGQGPQFIFQYYEKEERGRGNFPDRFSARQFPNYSSELNVNALLLGDSALYLCASSLAPNDGEAFFGQGTRLTVV.

This clonotype was seen more than once but under ten times. This chain links TRBV5-1 with TRBJ2-1; 10 nucleotides line up with TRBD2. CDR1 is SGHRS, CDR2 YFSETQ, per germline. This CDR3 spans 16 amino acids. The ends lost 1 base at V and 4 bases at J; junction bases unmatched: 5. CDR3 region: CASSLTLAGPYNEQFF. The CDR3 DNA reads as TGCGCCAGCAGCTTGACACTAGCGGGGCCTTACAATGAGCAGTTCTTC. The full variable domain, rest sourced from reference TRBV5-1 and TRBJ2-1, is KAGVTQTPRYLIKTRGQQVTLSCSPISGHRSVSWYQQTPGQGLQFLFEYFSETQRNKGNFPGRFSGRQFSNSRSEMNVSTLELGDSALYLCASSLTLAGPYNEQFFGPGTRLTVL.

The chain joins TRBV3-1 to TRBJ1-1; D remains ambiguous. Germline CDR1 reads LGHDT; CDR2 reads YNNKEL (reference sequence). Trimming shortened V by 3 bases and J by 3 bases, and 14 bases separated the two germline ends. The CDR3 has 15 residues. The CDR3 region has the DNA TGTGCCAGCAGCCAGGGAGCGGGAGATTACACTGAAGCTTTCTTT. It yields the protein CASSQGAGDYTEAFF.

The chain links TRBV27 to TRBJ2-1; TRBD2 agrees at 10 bases. J gave up 8 bases and V 6 bases, and 7 bases lay outside the gene matches. The CDR3 covers 14 residues. Germline CDR1 is MNHEY and CDR2 is SMNVEV (reference sequence). CDR3 sequence (DNA): TGTGCCAGCAGGAGCGGGAGGGCCGTGGATGAGCAGTTCTTC. Translating it yields CASRSGRAVDEQFF.

The V call is TRBV2, the J call TRBJ2-5; TRBD1 matches at 11 bases. CDR3 length: 17 residues. J lost 0 bases, V lost 6 bases, and 9 bases had no gene match. Germline CDR1 SNHLY, CDR2 FYNNEI. The CDR3, as DNA: TGTGCCAGCAGAGCCGGGACAGGGGGACTGTACCAAGAGACCCAGTACTTC. It is translated as CASRAGTGGLYQETQYF.

This chain uses TRBV6-5 with TRBJ1-6, with D maybe TRBD1 (5 bases). The germline gives CDR1 MNHEY, CDR2 SVGAGI. Trimming left V 6 bases short and J 7 bases short, with 19 bases between. The CDR3 contains 16 residues. This CDR3 reads CASSRPGLTGNSPLHF. For the CDR3, the DNA is TGTGCCAGCAGCCGTCCGGGACTAACCGGGAATTCACCCCTCCACTTT.

The chain has TRBV4-2 and TRBJ2-3; D not resolved. The germline V gene encodes CDR1 LGHNA and CDR2 YNFKEQ. The CDR3 spans 16 residues. V lost 0 bases, J lost 2 bases, and 12 bases lay in between. The CDR3 region has the DNA TGTGCCAGCAGCCAAGATCCGTGGGGATCCACAGATACGCAGTATTTT. Encoded protein: CASSQDPWGSTDTQYF.

The V gene is TRBV3-1, the J gene TRBJ1-2; D possibly corresponds to TRBD1 (5 bases). CDR3 length equals 15 residues. Germline CDR1 is LGHDT and CDR2 is YNNKEL (reference sequence). Trimming left V 1 base short and J 7 bases short, with 16 bases between. DNA of the CDR3: TGTGCCAGCAGCCAAGGGACACATCCACTTCCTGGCTACACCTTC. Encoded protein: CASSQGTHPLPGYTF.

This rearrangement joins TRBV12-3 or TRBV12-4 to TRBJ1-1; 8 nucleotides line up with TRBD1. The junction had 3 bases not matched to a gene; V was cut back by 7 bases and J by 5 bases. CDR3 length: 12 amino acids. CDR3 in DNA: TGTGCCAGCACTGGACAGGGAACTGAAGCTTTCTTT. Its translation is CASTGQGTEAFF.

This clonotype was counted only a few times. The DNA of the CDR3 is TGTGCCACCAGCGGGATCGACCAGGGATTGGCCAAAAACATTCAGTACTTC. This translates into CATSGIDQGLAKNIQYF. The V call is TRBV15, the J call TRBJ2-4, with D maybe TRBD1 (5 bases). CDR3 size: 17 residues. V gave up 5 bases and J gave up 1 base, with 18 bases separating them. The germline V gene encodes CDR1 LNHNV and CDR2 YYDKDF (reference sequence).

V and J are TRBV4-1 and TRBJ1-5; D call uncertain. The CDR3 contains 16 residues. Germline CDR1 and CDR2: MGHRA and YSYEKL. With 0 bases removed from V and 2 bases from J, the gap between germline ends came to 11 bases. The DNA of the CDR3 is TGCGCCAGCAGCCAAGATGCGCATAGGGGCAATCAGCCCCAGCATTTT. Protein product: CASSQDAHRGNQPQHF.